Listed below are T cell receptor beta chains from one sample, sequenced in a study of patients and donors after allogeneic stem cell transplantation. TCRdb itself ran the RT-PCR reads through MiXCR, one entry per CDR3 protein. The sample yields about 960,000 distinct CDR3 sequences, about 20% seen once. The material sequenced was blood, either unsorted or a sorted T cell fraction (not recorded which). The receptors here all came from a human donor who was either an allogeneic HSCT recipient or a stem cell or donor lymphocyte infusion donor (not recorded which). It is not recorded whose cells these are; they may come from a transplant donor. CDR3s include the opening cysteine and the closing phenylalanine or tryptophan.

V | CDR3
TRBV9 | CASSVEVGGANGYTF
TRBV4-3 | CASSPWTSGGQDTQYF
TRBV7-2 | CASSLEGSYQPQHF
TRBV6-1 | CASRPFVAKGNNYGYTF
TRBV19 | CASTARSRDYGYTF
TRBV6-4 | CASSDSGGNGYTF
TRBV7-2 | CASSLVGTGGGRHEQYF
TRBV7-3 | CASSLSGYSYNEQFF
TRBV9 | CASSVEGDNEQFF
TRBV20-1 | CSATAGETQYF
TRBV28 | CASTLPGQGASTEAFF
TRBV14 | CASFPNLGQGNYGYTF
TRBV2 | CASSLEGGGNTGELFF
TRBV10-3 | CAISETGGDEQYF
TRBV5-1 | CASSVRQGTGNTIYF
TRBV29-1 | CSAAWTDTQYF
TRBV5-5 | CASSLEGLTRPDTQYF
TRBV18 | CASSPPSGGYNNEQFF
TRBV6-1 | CASRRRPTDTQYF
TRBV14 | CASSQGEGRLHF
TRBV6-5 | CASSSGTSLNTEAFF
TRBV6-6 | CASREGLGTEAFF
TRBV20-1 | CSARAGHTDTQYF
TRBV12-3/TRBV12-4 | CASSSGQFYNSPLHF
TRBV5-1 | CASSLVMGNYGYTF
TRBV4-3 | CASSQGRAGGETQYF
TRBV27 | CASSLVGLGSTDTQYF
TRBV7-9 | CASTSPGSKSSYEQYF
TRBV10-3 | CAISEGLAGATSTDTQYF
TRBV7-9 | CASSFHVGQGLAQYF
TRBV7-2 | CASSLGFGQYLREQYF
TRBV12-3/TRBV12-4 | CASRTGRNTGELFF
TRBV9 | CASSSLAENEQFF
TRBV6-2/TRBV6-3 | CASSRGAPLTDTQYF
TRBV7-9 | CASSHGLAGSTDTQYF
TRBV20-1 | CSAQRWAKGAYEQYF
TRBV27 | CASRLTGLDWSPLHF
TRBV20-1 | CSAPGLAESFKETQYF
TRBV15 | CATSRVLAGGLYNEQFF
TRBV6-1 | CASSPRDRDEAFF
TRBV2 | CASRPGLAGQETQYF
TRBV11-2 | CASSPPIRRYGYTF